What follows are 8 T cell receptor beta chains derived from one specimen sequenced in a study of T cells in Graves' hyperthyroidism and ophthalmopathy. From RNA transcripts, TCR beta CDR3 regions were amplified. Primed by the HTBI set, a first-round RT-PCR was run on the TCR CDR3. TCRdb re-called the multiplex PCR reads with MiXCR, one entry per CDR3 protein. Counted here are about 640,000 distinct CDR3 sequences, 20% occurring once; the ten biggest clones make up about 35%. Material for sequencing was blood. Receptors originate from a man aged 25 to 40 with Graves' ophthalmopathy.

In this sample, this clonotype turned up a few times. This sequence joins TRBV12-3 or TRBV12-4 and TRBJ2-7; 12 positions match TRBD1. The CDR3 is made up of 17 amino acids. Losses at the gene ends were 7 bases for V and 4 bases for J; bases not matched to a gene: 14. The CDR3 protein is CASNGTGGELALYEQYF. The CDR3 nucleotides read TGTGCCAGCAACGGGACAGGGGGCGAATTGGCCCTATACGAGCAGTACTTC.

This chain connects TRBV12-3 or TRBV12-4 to TRBJ2-1, with 11 bases fitting TRBD2. The CDR3 loop spans 16 amino acids. V lost 6 bases to trimming and J lost 2 bases; unmatched junction nucleotides: 6. This chain's CDR3 is CASRAASGRTYNEQFF. Here the CDR3 DNA reads TGTGCCAGCAGAGCAGCTAGCGGGAGGACCTACAATGAGCAGTTCTTC.

Of note for this clonotype: Compared with germline, one end of the junction differs, possibly owing to a read error. The J gene is TRBJ2-1, the V gene TRBV7-2; D remains unclear. Per the germline V gene, CDR1 is SGHTA and CDR2 is FQGNSA. The CDR3 runs 13 residues. The CDR3 nucleotides read TGTGCCGGCAGCTTAGCTGTCCCGGGCAAGCAGTTCTTC. This translates into CAGSLAVPGKQFF. Full variable domain (missing parts from reference TRBV7-2 and TRBJ2-1): GAGVSQSPSNKVTEKGKDVELRCDPISGHTALYWYRQSLGQGLEFLIYFQGNSAPDKSGLPSDRFSAERTGGSVSTLTIQRTQQEDSAVYLCAGSLAVPGKQFFGPGTRLTVL.

This sequence joins TRBV6-5 and TRBJ1-4, with 9 positions matching TRBD1. The CDR3 has 15 amino acids. The germline CDR1 and CDR2 sequences are MNHEY and SVGAGI. V lost 2 bases, J lost 5 bases, and 3 bases stayed unmatched. The chain's CDR3 is CASSYGQGLNEKLFF. The CDR3 region has the DNA TGTGCCAGCAGTTACGGACAGGGGCTAAATGAAAAACTGTTTTTT.

This clonotype was detected many times. The chain combines TRBV7-9 with TRBJ2-7, with a tentative D call TRBD2 (5 bases). This CDR3 has 14 amino acids. From germline, CDR1 is SEHNR and CDR2 FQNEAQ (reference sequence). The ends were cut back, 1 base at V and 3 bases at J, with 10 bases in the middle. The CDR3 DNA reads as TGTGCCAGCAGCTTAGACCCGGCGGGCTACGAGCAGTACTTC. It translates to CASSLDPAGYEQYF.

This clonotype was observed many times. The chain carries TRBV6-1 and TRBJ2-5; 7 bases are shared with TRBD1. The length of the CDR3 is 13 residues. J gave up 5 bases and V 6 bases, and 6 bases lay outside the gene matches. Germline CDR1 MNHNS, CDR2 SASEGT. CDR3 protein: CASSTGDGETQYF. Here the CDR3 DNA reads TGTGCCAGCAGCACAGGGGATGGTGAGACCCAGTACTTC.

About this clonotype: It may be a read error: a sequence one base away is much more abundant. This rearrangement joins TRBV28 to TRBJ1-2, with a possible D match to TRBD1 (6 bases). The V gene lost 3 bases and the J gene lost 8 bases, with 16 bases spanning the gap. Germline assignment: CDR1 MDHEN and CDR2 SYDVKM. The CDR3 covers 14 residues. The CDR3 nucleotides are TGTGCCAGCAGTTTGCGACAACAGGGCAGCGGCTACACCTTC. Translated: CASSLRQQGSGYTF.

This clonotype was seen many times. The gene calls are TRBV20-1 and TRBJ1-5; D is uncertain. This CDR3 is 12 amino acids long. Trimming pared 6 bases from V and 3 bases from J, leaving 9 bases between. CDR1 and CDR2 from the germline V gene are DFQATT and SNEGSKA (reference sequence). CDR3 sequence: CSAHPPNQPQHF. CDR3 nucleotide sequence: TGCAGTGCACACCCCCCCAATCAGCCCCAGCATTTT.